Listed below are T cell receptor beta chains from one sample, sequenced in a study of T cell repertoires in cytomegalovirus infection. TCRdb passed the reads through MiXCR, listing each CDR3 protein once. The sample yields more than 200,000 distinct CDR3 sequences, roughly 9.1% seen once. The sequenced sample was PBMCs. These TCRs come from a human donor in good health (CMV status not recorded). Some clones in this sample may be carry-over from other donors' samples. Each CDR3 is given with its conserved first and last residue. Each record gives: V gene, clone size, J gene, D gene, CDR3 DNA, CDR3 protein. D genes are given only for firm matches. The size entry is marked missing in some rows and otherwise reads once, few, many or a size class.

v_call: TRBV12-3/TRBV12-4
clone_size: many
j_call: TRBJ1-5
d_call: TRBD1
cdr3_nt: TGTGCCAGCAGTTTAACGACAGGGGACAATCAGCCCCAGCATTTT
cdr3_aa: CASSLTTGDNQPQHF

v_call: TRBV7-2
clone_size: many
j_call: TRBJ2-6
d_call: -
cdr3_nt: TGTGCCAGCAGTTCCAAGAGGGGGAAGGCTGGGGCCAACGTCCTGACTTTC
cdr3_aa: CASSSKRGKAGANVLTF

v_call: TRBV5-1
clone_size: -
j_call: TRBJ2-5
d_call: -
cdr3_nt: TGCGCCAGCAGCTTGGCCGCTCTCCGAGGCCAAGAGACCCAGTACTTC
cdr3_aa: CASSLAALRGQETQYF

v_call: TRBV5-1
clone_size: many
j_call: TRBJ1-6
d_call: -
cdr3_nt: TGCGCCAGCAGCTTGCCGGACTCGACAGCCCTCCACTTT
cdr3_aa: CASSLPDSTALHF

v_call: TRBV5-1
clone_size: few
j_call: TRBJ2-1
d_call: TRBD2
cdr3_nt: TGCGCCAGCAGCTCGGTGGCGGGAGAGGACTACAATGAGCAGTTCTTC
cdr3_aa: CASSSVAGEDYNEQFF

v_call: TRBV7-8
clone_size: many
j_call: TRBJ2-2
d_call: -
cdr3_nt: TGTGCCAGCAGCCCTACAGGGAACCCCGGGGAGCTGTTTTTT
cdr3_aa: CASSPTGNPGELFF

v_call: TRBV12-3/TRBV12-4
clone_size: few
j_call: TRBJ2-1
d_call: -
cdr3_nt: TGTGCCAGCAGTCCCCGCTCCTACAATGAGCAGTTCTTC
cdr3_aa: CASSPRSYNEQFF

v_call: TRBV11-2
clone_size: -
j_call: TRBJ2-7
d_call: -
cdr3_nt: TGTGCCAGCAGCTTAGATGGATCGCTTCTGGGGGAGCAGTACTTC
cdr3_aa: CASSLDGSLLGEQYF

v_call: TRBV29-1
clone_size: many
j_call: TRBJ1-4
d_call: -
cdr3_nt: TGCAGCGTTGCCAGGGATGGGGAAAAACTGTTTTTT
cdr3_aa: CSVARDGEKLFF

v_call: TRBV14
clone_size: -
j_call: TRBJ1-2
d_call: -
cdr3_nt: TGTGCCAGCAGCCAGGATTGGGACCTCATTGGGGGCTACACCTTC
cdr3_aa: CASSQDWDLIGGYTF

v_call: TRBV14
clone_size: many
j_call: TRBJ2-2
d_call: -
cdr3_nt: TGTGCCAGCAGCCAAGTGGGGCCCGAGGAGCTGTTTTTT
cdr3_aa: CASSQVGPEELFF